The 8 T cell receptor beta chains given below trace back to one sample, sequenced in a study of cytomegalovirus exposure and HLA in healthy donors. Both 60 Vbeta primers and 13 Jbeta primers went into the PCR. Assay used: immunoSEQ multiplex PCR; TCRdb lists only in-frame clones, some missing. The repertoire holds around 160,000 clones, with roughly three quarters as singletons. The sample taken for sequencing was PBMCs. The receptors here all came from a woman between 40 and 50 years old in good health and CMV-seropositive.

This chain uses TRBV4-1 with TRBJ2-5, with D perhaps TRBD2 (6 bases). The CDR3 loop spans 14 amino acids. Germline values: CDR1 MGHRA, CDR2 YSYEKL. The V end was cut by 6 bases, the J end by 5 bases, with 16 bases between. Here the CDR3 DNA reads TGCGCCAGCAGACGGAGCGGAGGGATTGAGACCCAGTACTTC. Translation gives CASRRSGGIETQYF.

The CDR3 bases are TGTGCCAGCAGCTTAGATGGGTCAGGTTCACCCCTCCACTTT. Amino acids: CASSLDGSGSPLHF. This chain joins TRBV7-2 and TRBJ1-6; no reliable D call. This CDR3 has 14 residues. Germline-derived CDR1 and CDR2 are SGHTA and FQGNSA. The V and J ends lost 1 base and 9 bases respectively, with 10 bases between them. Complete variable domain (other parts from reference TRBV7-2 and TRBJ1-6): GAGVSQSPSNKVTEKGKDVELRCDPISGHTALYWYRQSLGQGLEFLIYFQGNSAPDKSGLPSDRFSAERTGGSVSTLTIQRTQQEDSAVYLCASSLDGSGSPLHFGNGTRLTVT.

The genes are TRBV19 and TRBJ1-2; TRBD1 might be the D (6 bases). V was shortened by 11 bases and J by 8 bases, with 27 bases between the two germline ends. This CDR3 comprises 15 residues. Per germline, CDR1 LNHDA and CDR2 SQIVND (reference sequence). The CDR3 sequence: CASRQFEGTRVGYTF. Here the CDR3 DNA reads TGTGCCTCCAGGCAGTTCGAGGGGACAAGGGTCGGCTACACCTTC.

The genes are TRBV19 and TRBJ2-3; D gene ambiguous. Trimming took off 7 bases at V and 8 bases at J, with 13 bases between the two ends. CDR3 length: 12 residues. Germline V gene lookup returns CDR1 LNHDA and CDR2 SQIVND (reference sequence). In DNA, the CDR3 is TGTGCCAGTACCGCCCCGATCGGTACGCAGTATTTT. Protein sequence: CASTAPIGTQYF.

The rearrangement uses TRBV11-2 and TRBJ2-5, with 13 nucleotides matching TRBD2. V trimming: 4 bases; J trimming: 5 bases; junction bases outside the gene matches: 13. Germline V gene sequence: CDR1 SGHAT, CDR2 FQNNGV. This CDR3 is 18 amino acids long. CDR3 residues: CASSSPRLAGGLWETQYF. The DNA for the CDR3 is TGTGCCAGCAGCTCGCCCCGACTAGCGGGGGGTCTGTGGGAGACCCAGTACTTC.

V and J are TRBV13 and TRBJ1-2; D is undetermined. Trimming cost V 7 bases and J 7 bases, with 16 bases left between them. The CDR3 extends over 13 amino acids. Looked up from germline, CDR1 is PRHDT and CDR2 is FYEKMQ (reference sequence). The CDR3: CASTRPGVSGYTF. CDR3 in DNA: TGTGCCAGCACCCGACCCGGAGTTTCTGGCTACACCTTC.

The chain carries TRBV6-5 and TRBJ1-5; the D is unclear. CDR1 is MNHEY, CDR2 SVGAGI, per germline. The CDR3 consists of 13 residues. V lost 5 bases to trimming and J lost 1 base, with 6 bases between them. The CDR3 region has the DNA TGTGCCAGCAGTGAGGTCAGCAATCAGCCCCAGCATTTT. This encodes CASSEVSNQPQHF.

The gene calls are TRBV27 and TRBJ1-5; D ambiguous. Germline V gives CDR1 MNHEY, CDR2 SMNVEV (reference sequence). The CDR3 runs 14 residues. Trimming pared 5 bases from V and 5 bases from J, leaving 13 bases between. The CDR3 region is CASSPRFGDQPQHF. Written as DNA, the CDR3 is TGTGCCAGCAGTCCGAGGTTCGGGGATCAGCCCCAGCATTTT.